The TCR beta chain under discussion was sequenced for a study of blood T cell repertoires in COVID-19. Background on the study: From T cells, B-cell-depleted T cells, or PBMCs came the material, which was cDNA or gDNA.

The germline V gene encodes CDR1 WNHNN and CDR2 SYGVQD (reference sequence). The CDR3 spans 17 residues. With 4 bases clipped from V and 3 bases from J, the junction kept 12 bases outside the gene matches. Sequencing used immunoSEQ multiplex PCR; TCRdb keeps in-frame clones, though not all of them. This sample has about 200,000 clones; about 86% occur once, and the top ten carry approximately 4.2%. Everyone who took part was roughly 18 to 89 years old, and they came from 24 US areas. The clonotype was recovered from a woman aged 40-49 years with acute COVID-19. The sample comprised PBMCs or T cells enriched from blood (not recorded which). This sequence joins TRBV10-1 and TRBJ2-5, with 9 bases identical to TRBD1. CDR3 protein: CASSAKGQGMGKETQYF. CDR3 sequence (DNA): TGCGCCAGCAGTGCGAAGGGACAGGGAATGGGGAAAGAGACCCAGTACTTC.